These T cell receptor beta chains were read from a single sample in a study of T cell changes during pregnancy in multiple sclerosis. Clones were read by immunoSEQ multiplex PCR, and TCRdb kept only the in-frame ones, dropping some. This sample has under 100,000 clones, with 94% found just once. Sequencing was performed on peripheral blood, taken in the third trimester of pregnancy. The receptors come from a female donor with multiple sclerosis, enrolled in a pregnancy study. Each CDR3 is given with its conserved first and last residue. The order of the fields is clone size, J gene, D gene, V gene, CDR3 DNA, CDR3 protein. A D gene is named only where the DNA matches it firmly. A clone size is listed for some rows: how often the clone was seen (once, few, many), or a class if it is expanded.

>once|TRBJ1-1|.|TRBV18
TGTGCCAGCTCCCCGTGGGAGGGGCCGGAGTCGGGAGCTTTCTTT
CASSPWEGPESGAFF
>.|TRBJ2-1|TRBD1|TRBV7-9
TGTGCCAGCAGCCACCAGGGACAGGGGGCCTACAATGAGCAGTTCTTC
CASSHQGQGAYNEQFF
>.|TRBJ2-3|TRBD2|TRBV7-9
TGTGCCAGCAGCCCAAGAAACGGACTAGCGGGGGGTAGCACAGATACGCAGTATTTT
CASSPRNGLAGGSTDTQYF
>.|TRBJ2-5|.|TRBV11-2
TGTGCCAGCAGCTTCCCGCCACACCCACCAAGTGAGACCCAGTACTTC
CASSFPPHPPSETQYF
>.|TRBJ1-3|TRBD1|TRBV2
TGTGCCAGCAGCGGACAGGACTTACTAGACACCATATATTTT
CASSGQDLLDTIYF
>.|TRBJ1-1|TRBD1|TRBV6-5
TGTGCCAGCATCAGACAGGGGAAGAACACTGAAGCTTTCTTT
CASIRQGKNTEAFF
>.|TRBJ2-7|TRBD1|TRBV2
TGTGCCAGCAGCCCCGGGACAGGGGACTACGAGCAGTACTTC
CASSPGTGDYEQYF
>.|TRBJ2-1|.|TRBV7-3
TGTGCCAGCAACAAGGGCAGGGGATACGAGCAGTTCTTC
CASNKGRGYEQFF
>.|TRBJ2-5|.|TRBV25-1
TGTGCCAGCAGTGAAATAGCAGTACAAGAGACCCAGTACTTC
CASSEIAVQETQYF
>.|TRBJ1-1|.|TRBV7-3
TGTGCCAGCAGCCCCCCACGGGGGGCGAGCACTGAAGCTTTCTTT
CASSPPRGASTEAFF
>.|TRBJ1-2|.|TRBV7-9
TGTGCCAGCAGCACGGACAGCCGCTATGGCTACACCTTC
CASSTDSRYGYTF
>.|TRBJ2-7|TRBD1|TRBV27
TGTGCCAGCAGTTTAGGCGGACAGGGTTACGAGCAGTACTTC
CASSLGGQGYEQYF
>.|TRBJ1-5|.|TRBV25-1
TGTGCCAGCAGTGAGGGGGGACAGCCCCAGCATTTT
CASSEGGQPQHF
>.|TRBJ2-1|.|TRBV29-1
TGCAGCGTTGAAGGAGGGTTATACGATGAGCAGTTCTTC
CSVEGGLYDEQFF
>.|TRBJ2-1|.|TRBV4-1
TGCGCCAGCAGCCAAACAACAGGGAGTGCGAATGAGCAGTTCTTC
CASSQTTGSANEQFF
>.|TRBJ2-7|.|TRBV7-9
TGTGCCAGCAGCTTACCCCTCGGGGTGGGCTACGAGCAGTACTTC
CASSLPLGVGYEQYF
>.|TRBJ2-3|TRBD2|TRBV4-1
TGCGCCAGCAGCCAAGGGTGGGGAACGGGGGGGCGGGCAGATACGCAGTATTTT
CASSQGWGTGGRADTQYF
>.|TRBJ1-4|TRBD1|TRBV10-3
TGTGCCATCACCGGACAGGGGAGGGAAGAAAAACTGTTTTTT
CAITGQGREEKLFF
>.|TRBJ1-4|.|TRBV6-6
TGTGCCAGCAGCACATACAATGAAAAACTGTTTTTT
CASSTYNEKLFF
>.|TRBJ2-1|.|TRBV6-1
TGTGCCAGCAGTGAACCGCCGAGGCCCGGCTACAATGAGCAGTTCTTC
CASSEPPRPGYNEQFF
>.|TRBJ1-6|.|TRBV5-1
TGCGCCAGCAGCTTGGCCCCCCGGGGGGCGAATTCACCCCTCCACTTT
CASSLAPRGANSPLHF
>.|TRBJ1-5|TRBD1|TRBV27
TGTGCCAGCAGCCTAGGGGGGCGCAGGGGGAACAATCAGCCCCAGCATTTT
CASSLGGRRGNNQPQHF
>.|TRBJ2-3|.|TRBV29-1
TGCAGCATTTTCACAGGGATCGCAGATACGCAGTATTTT
CSIFTGIADTQYF